This passage covers 15 T cell receptor beta chains from one sample sequenced in a study of cytomegalovirus exposure and HLA in healthy donors (TCRdb year 2017). Library preparation was by the immunoSEQ multiplex PCR assay. A mixture of 60 forward primers for TCR Vbeta segments and 13 reverse primers for TCR Jbeta segments was used in the multiplex PCR. TCRdb took over this immuneACCESS table, retaining in-frame rearrangements with V and J assigned. Such tables are incomplete; in checked studies, under half of the missing clones stem from an unresolved V gene, and the remainder is unexplained. For this sample, the table gives 150,000 to 200,000 clones. The ten largest account for roughly 2% of the sample. The source material was PBMCs. The receptor source for this set is a man aged 25 to 40 in good health and CMV-seronegative.

The chain carries TRBV16 and TRBJ1-1, with 7 nucleotides matching TRBD1. The CDR3 is made up of 16 amino acids. Germline lookup yields CDR1 KGHSY and CDR2 FQNENV. Germline trimming cut 1 base from V and 3 bases from J; bases unmatched to any gene: 8. CDR3 residues: CASSQFTGVPHTEAFF. CDR3 bases: TGTGCCAGCAGCCAATTTACAGGGGTCCCTCACACTGAAGCTTTCTTT.

The chain is built from TRBV15 and TRBJ1-1; D is undetermined. Germline V lookup: CDR1 LNHNV, CDR2 YYDKDF (reference sequence). This CDR3 contains 14 residues. Trimming took 4 bases from V and 5 from J, leaving 14 bases between them. CDR3 coding DNA: TGTGCCACCAGCACGAGGAGGACGAGGACTGAAGCTTTCTTT. This sequence encodes CATSTRRTRTEAFF.

The chain joins TRBV6-5 to TRBJ1-1, with 7 nucleotides matching TRBD1. Germline assignment: CDR1 MNHEY and CDR2 SVGAGI. This CDR3 has 14 amino acids. The trim removed 6 bases at V and 6 bases at J, leaving 10 bases unmatched. The chain's CDR3 is CASRNDRAGAEAFF. The CDR3 coding sequence is TGTGCCAGCAGAAACGACAGGGCTGGCGCTGAAGCTTTCTTT.

The genes are TRBV30 and TRBJ2-1; 9 bases are a match to TRBD2. The CDR3 extends over 16 amino acids. Germline V lookup: CDR1 GTSNPN, CDR2 SVGIG (reference sequence). Trimming took 0 bases from V and 4 from J; bases not matched to a gene: 7. CDR3 amino acids: CAWSVRGLAIYNEQFF. The CDR3 DNA follows: TGTGCCTGGAGTGTACGGGGACTAGCTATATACAATGAGCAGTTCTTC.

V usage is TRBV25-1 and J usage is TRBJ1-3; tentatively, D is TRBD1 (5 bases). Germline V gene data show CDR1 as MGHDK and CDR2 as SYGVNS. The CDR3 loop spans 15 amino acids. V lost 3 bases to trimming and J lost 1 base, with 10 bases between them. CDR3 sequence: CASSEAGASGNTIYF. The CDR3 DNA sequence: TGTGCCAGCAGTGAGGCTGGGGCGTCTGGAAACACCATATATTTT.

In nucleotides, the CDR3 is TGTGCCTGGTGGCCCGGGGAGAACACTGAAGCTTTCTTT. Its translation: CAWWPGENTEAFF. The chain links TRBV30 to TRBJ1-1; unclear D gene. The CDR3 consists of 13 residues. Germline loops: CDR1 GTSNPN, CDR2 SVGIG (reference sequence). V lost 5 bases and J lost 1, with 11 bases in between. Together with reference TRBV30 and TRBJ1-1, the CDR3 gives the full variable domain: SQTIHQWPATLVQPVGSPLSLECTVEGTSNPNLYWYRQAAGRGLQLLFYSVGIGQISSEVPQNLSASRPQDRQFILSSKKLLLSDSGFYLCAWWPGENTEAFFGQGTRLTVV.

V gene TRBV14 combines with J gene TRBJ1-1; 7 bases map to TRBD1. Germline CDR1 and CDR2: SGHDN and FVKESK. After removal of 4 bases from V and 1 base from J, the junction contained 3 bases not matched to a gene. The CDR3 length is 14 residues. The CDR3 DNA follows: TGTGCCAGCAGCCCCAGGGGGAAGAACACTGAAGCTTTCTTT. This codes for CASSPRGKNTEAFF.

The chain couples TRBV9 to TRBJ1-4, with TRBD1 identical over 10 bases. CDR1 and CDR2 (germline): SGDLS, YYNGEE. There are 14 residues in the CDR3. J was trimmed by 8 bases and V by 4 bases; bases with no gene match: 5. Here the CDR3 reads CASSTGTGVEKLFF. CDR3 nucleotide sequence: TGTGCCAGCAGCACCGGGACAGGGGTCGAAAAACTGTTTTTT. The variable domain in full, with the rest retrieved from reference TRBV9 and TRBJ1-4, is DSGVTQTPKHLITATGQRVTLRCSPRSGDLSVYWYQQSLDQGLQFLIQYYNGEERAKGNILERFSAQQFPDLHSELNLSSLELGDSALYFCASSTGTGVEKLFFGSGTQLSVL.

The chain links TRBV11-3 to TRBJ1-3, with 7 bases fitting TRBD1. The length of the CDR3 is 18 residues. After removal of 0 bases from V and 2 bases from J, the junction contained 10 bases not matched to a gene. CDR1 SGHNT and CDR2 YENEEA come from the germline V gene. CDR3 residues: CASSLDHEGGGPGNTIYF. The CDR3 nucleotides are TGTGCCAGCAGCTTAGATCATGAAGGGGGCGGTCCTGGAAACACCATATATTTT. The variable domain in full, with the rest retrieved from reference TRBV11-3 and TRBJ1-3, is EAGVVQSPRYKIIEKKQPVAFWCNPISGHNTLYWYLQNLGQGPELLIRYENEEAVDDSQLPKDRFSAERLKGVDSTLKIQPAELGDSAVYLCASSLDHEGGGPGNTIYFGEGSWLTVV.

The chain combines TRBV30 with TRBJ2-2; D perhaps matches TRBD2 (6 bases). Between the trimmed V and J ends, which lost 3 bases and 1 base, there was a span of 12 bases. This CDR3 is 15 amino acids long. The germline gives CDR1 GTSNPN, CDR2 SVGIG (reference sequence). CDR3 coding DNA: TGTGCCTGGAGGGAGGAGGGATTGAACACCGGGGAGCTGTTTTTT. Translated, it gives CAWREEGLNTGELFF.

The chain couples TRBV29-1 to TRBJ2-3, with D possibly matching TRBD2 (6 bases). Germline V gives CDR1 SQVTM, CDR2 ANQGSEA. CDR3 length equals 14 residues. V was shortened by 7 bases and J by 0 bases, with 14 bases between the two germline ends. The CDR3 sequence: CSGGVLRSTDTQYF. The CDR3 DNA reads TGCAGCGGGGGGGTGCTCCGAAGCACAGATACGCAGTATTTT.

V and J are TRBV5-1 and TRBJ2-2; no clear D gene. This CDR3 is built from 13 residues. The V gene lost 5 bases and the J gene lost 3 bases, with 8 bases spanning the gap. The germline gives CDR1 SGHRS, CDR2 YFSETQ. The CDR3 DNA is TGCGCCAGCAGACCCCAGGACACCGGGGAGCTGTTTTTT. It translates to CASRPQDTGELFF.

The chain is built from TRBV9 and TRBJ2-7, with 10 bases that match TRBD1. Per germline, CDR1 SGDLS and CDR2 YYNGEE. The ends lost 3 bases at V and 5 bases at J; junction bases unmatched: 2. This CDR3 is 13 amino acids long. CDR3 bases: TGTGCCAGCAGCGGGGACAGGGGTGACGAGCAGTACTTC. This sequence encodes CASSGDRGDEQYF.

The chain uses TRBV27 and TRBJ1-4, with D uncertain. Germline-derived CDR1 and CDR2 are MNHEY and SMNVEV (reference sequence). This CDR3 has 14 amino acids. Trimming removed 4 bases at V and 0 bases at J, with 6 bases between. This CDR3 is CASSYIATNEKLFF. The CDR3 nucleotides are TGTGCCAGCAGTTACATTGCAACTAATGAAAAACTGTTTTTT.

The chain joins TRBV6-6 to TRBJ2-2; tentative D call: TRBD1 (6 bases). CDR3 size: 13 residues. Germline CDR1 reads MNHNY; CDR2 reads SVGAGI (reference sequence). Trimming took off 6 bases at V and 3 bases at J, with 8 bases between the two ends. The CDR3 loop reads CASSPGDTGELFF. CDR3 nucleotide sequence: TGTGCCAGCAGCCCAGGGGACACCGGGGAGCTGTTTTTT.